These 21 T cell receptor beta chains came from one sample sequenced in a study of cytomegalovirus exposure and HLA in healthy donors. Amplification used 60 Vbeta primers and 13 Jbeta primers. Sequencing used immunoSEQ multiplex PCR; TCRdb keeps in-frame clones, though not all of them. The repertoire holds 150,000 to 200,000 clones, with 84% as singletons. Sequencing was done on a sample of PBMCs. The receptors derive from a boy between 10 and 17 years old in good health and CMV-seronegative.

This sequence joins TRBV2 and TRBJ1-5, with a possible D match to TRBD1 (5 bases). V was trimmed by 4 bases and J by 0 bases, leaving 19 bases between them. Germline V lookup: CDR1 SNHLY, CDR2 FYNNEI. CDR3 size: 18 residues. The CDR3 nucleotides read TGTGCCAGCAGTGCGTACCCAGGGTCGATAGGTAGCAATCAGCCCCAGCATTTT. Protein: CASSAYPGSIGSNQPQHF.

The V and J genes are TRBV30 and TRBJ2-7; 9 bases map to TRBD2. V trimming: 4 bases; J trimming: 6 bases; junction bases outside the gene matches: 13. From germline, CDR1 is GTSNPN and CDR2 SVGIG (reference sequence). The CDR3 is 15 residues long. The CDR3 DNA reads TGTGCCTGGAACCTTGGGGCTAGCGGGGTTGGCGAGCAGTACTTC. Encoded protein: CAWNLGASGVGEQYF. The full variable domain, with the rest looked up from reference TRBV30 and TRBJ2-7, is SQTIHQWPATLVQPVGSPLSLECTVEGTSNPNLYWYRQAAGRGLQLLFYSVGIGQISSEVPQNLSASRPQDRQFILSSKKLLLSDSGFYLCAWNLGASGVGEQYFGPGTRLTVT.

V and J are TRBV7-3 and TRBJ1-1, with D hard to call. Germline V CDR1 and CDR2: SGHTA, FQGTGA. Between the trimmed V and J ends, which lost 1 base and 1 base, there was a span of 13 bases. The CDR3 covers 16 residues. CDR3 sequence: CASSLKVGGGNTEAFF. DNA of the CDR3: TGTGCCAGCAGCTTAAAGGTGGGAGGTGGGAACACTGAAGCTTTCTTT. Supplemented by reference TRBV7-3 and TRBJ1-1, the full variable domain reads GAGVSQTPSNKVTEKGKYVELRCDPISGHTALYWYRQSLGQGPEFLIYFQGTGAADDSGLPNDRFFAVRPEGSVSTLKIQRTERGDSAVYLCASSLKVGGGNTEAFFGQGTRLTVV.

The CDR3 nucleotides are TGTGCCAGCAGTTCTCCAAGCGGGGTTGAGACCCAGTACTTC. Amino acids: CASSSPSGVETQYF. The chain carries TRBV28 and TRBJ2-5; 7 nucleotides align to TRBD2. Trimming at V came to 4 bases and at J to 5 bases, leaving 7 bases not matched to a gene. The CDR3 is 14 amino acids. The germline gives CDR1 MDHEN, CDR2 SYDVKM. Combining the CDR3 with reference TRBV28 and TRBJ2-5 gives the whole variable domain DVKVTQSSRYLVKRTGEKVFLECVQDMDHENMFWYRQDPGLGLRLIYFSYDVKMKEKGDIPEGYSVSREKKERFSLILESASTNQTSMYLCASSSPSGVETQYFGPGTRLLVL.

The V gene is TRBV6-5, the J gene TRBJ1-6; D is ambiguous. Per the germline V gene, CDR1 is MNHEY and CDR2 is SVGAGI. V shed 7 bases and J shed 9 bases, with 10 bases lying between them. The CDR3 length is 12 residues. Here the CDR3 DNA reads TGTGCCAGCAAGCGGCGACTTTCACCCCTCCACTTT. Translation: CASKRRLSPLHF.

The V gene is TRBV9, the J gene TRBJ2-3; 7 bases align to TRBD2. V lost 0 bases, J lost 6 bases, and 13 bases stayed unmatched. CDR1 is SGDLS and CDR2 is YYNGEE in the germline V gene. The CDR3 contains 17 residues. The CDR3 protein is CASSVGREAGSWDTQYF. The CDR3 DNA reads TGTGCCAGCAGCGTAGGCCGGGAGGCGGGAAGTTGGGATACGCAGTATTTT.

The genes are TRBV5-4 and TRBJ1-1; the D gene is possibly TRBD1 (5 bases). Germline CDR1 SGHNT, CDR2 YYREEE (reference sequence). This CDR3 spans 14 amino acids. Trimming cost V 4 bases and J 1 base, with 11 bases left between them. The CDR3 DNA sequence: TGTGCCAGCAGCCCCCGACAGAAGAACACTGAAGCTTTCTTT. Translated, it gives CASSPRQKNTEAFF.

The chain joins TRBV10-1 to TRBJ2-1; 9 bases fit TRBD1. V shed 4 bases, J shed 2 bases, and the junction held 3 bases outside the gene matches. Looked up from germline, CDR1 is WNHNN and CDR2 is SYGVQD (reference sequence). The CDR3 covers 15 residues. CDR3 DNA sequence: TGCGCCAGCAGTGTCACAGGGGGCACCTACAATGAGCAGTTCTTC. Its protein is CASSVTGGTYNEQFF.

This clone was seen only once. The chain is built from TRBV6-1 and TRBJ2-1, with 9 bases that match TRBD1. CDR3 size: 14 residues. Germline V lookup: CDR1 MNHNS, CDR2 SASEGT. V lost 3 bases and J lost 7; bases outside the gene matches: 4. Here the CDR3 reads CASSEPTGGNEQFF. CDR3 coding DNA: TGTGCCAGCAGTGAGCCGACAGGGGGTAATGAGCAGTTCTTC.

The chain joins TRBV5-1 to TRBJ2-3; D is uncertain. Germline CDR1 reads SGHRS; CDR2 reads YFSETQ. The CDR3 extends over 16 amino acids. V was shortened by 1 base and J by 2 bases, with 14 bases between the two germline ends. CDR3 in DNA: TGCGCCAGCAGCTTGAACGGCGGCCGAGCCACAGATACGCAGTATTTT. Translating gives CASSLNGGRATDTQYF.

The chain recombines TRBV28 with TRBJ1-1; 7 bases align to TRBD1. The CDR3 extends over 19 amino acids. The germline CDR1 and CDR2 sequences are MDHEN and SYDVKM. The junction had 21 bases not matched to a gene; V was cut back by 5 bases and J by 3 bases. The DNA for the CDR3 is TGTGCCAGCAGTCCTCCAGTCATCTCCCGGGACAGTCGATACACTGAAGCTTTCTTT. Amino acid sequence: CASSPPVISRDSRYTEAFF.

This sequence joins TRBV9 and TRBJ2-2; the D is unclear. This CDR3 is built from 15 residues. The germline V and J ends were trimmed by 4 bases and 0 bases, with 10 bases remaining between them. CDR1 is SGDLS and CDR2 is YYNGEE in the germline V gene. The CDR3 nucleotides read TGTGCCAGCAGCCAGAACGTCGCGAACACCGGGGAGCTGTTTTTT. This gives the protein CASSQNVANTGELFF.

The chain recombines TRBV9 with TRBJ1-1; D call uncertain. CDR3 size: 12 residues. Per the germline V gene, CDR1 is SGDLS and CDR2 is YYNGEE. Deletions cut 5 bases from V and 5 bases from J, with 10 bases between. The CDR3 DNA sequence: TGTGCCAGCAGACCGGGATCAACTGAAGCTTTCTTT. It is translated as CASRPGSTEAFF.

This chain joins TRBV30 and TRBJ1-6; D is undetermined. The CDR3 spans 13 residues. Germline V CDR1 and CDR2: GTSNPN, SVGIG (reference sequence). V was trimmed by 0 bases and J by 5 bases, leaving 5 bases between them. For the CDR3, the DNA is TGTGCCTGGAGTGTGGCGGATAATTCACCCCTCCACTTT. This encodes CAWSVADNSPLHF.

The table lists this clone with a count of one. This rearrangement joins TRBV5-5 to TRBJ2-1; TRBD2 agrees at 13 bases. The junction had 10 bases not matched to a gene; V was cut back by 4 bases and J by 6 bases. Per germline, CDR1 SGHKS and CDR2 YYEKEE (reference sequence). The CDR3 covers 17 residues. The DNA of the CDR3 is TGTGCCAGCAGCGGGTCACTAGCGGGAGGGCCGGGCAATGAGCAGTTCTTC. Encoded protein: CASSGSLAGGPGNEQFF.

The rearrangement uses TRBV5-4 and TRBJ2-1, with D possibly being TRBD2 (6 bases). CDR1 and CDR2 (germline): SGHNT, YYREEE (reference sequence). Trimming shortened V by 9 bases and J by 9 bases, and 22 bases separated the two germline ends. This CDR3 has 14 residues. CDR3 bases: TGTGCCACCAGGGAAGTCGGACTACCAACTGAGCAGTTCTTC. Translated: CATREVGLPTEQFF.

This clone has a handful of counts. This chain joins TRBV19 and TRBJ1-5; no clear D. The CDR3 loop spans 14 amino acids. Per germline, CDR1 LNHDA and CDR2 SQIVND (reference sequence). V dropped 5 bases and J dropped 4 bases, with 12 bases sitting between them. This CDR3 is CASSPTTGNQPQHF. For the CDR3, the DNA is TGTGCCAGTAGTCCGACGACGGGAAATCAGCCCCAGCATTTT.

J is TRBJ1-5 and V is TRBV2, with TRBD1 identical over 9 bases. In germline, CDR1 is SNHLY, CDR2 FYNNEI. V lost 8 bases to trimming and J lost 1 base; unmatched junction nucleotides: 3. The CDR3 loop spans 14 amino acids. CDR3 bases: TGTGCCAGCGGACAGGGGATGAGCAATCAGCCCCAGCATTTT. Protein sequence: CASGQGMSNQPQHF.

The chain combines TRBV7-2 with TRBJ2-5, with no clear D. This CDR3 spans 14 amino acids. V was trimmed by 1 base and J by 4 bases, leaving 10 bases between them. Germline V gene lookup returns CDR1 SGHTA and CDR2 FQGNSA. The CDR3 DNA reads TGTGCCAGCAGCTTAGATGTGGGCAGAGAGACCCAGTACTTC. This codes for CASSLDVGRETQYF.

The chain has TRBV5-4 and TRBJ1-6; the D gene is possibly TRBD1 (6 bases). The CDR3 consists of 16 residues. CDR1 is SGHNT, CDR2 YYREEE, per germline (reference sequence). Trimming stripped 5 bases from V and 6 bases from J, with 18 bases between. The CDR3 reads CASSRAGGGRNSPLHF. For the CDR3, the DNA is TGTGCCAGCAGTCGGGCGGGGGGCGGACGTAATTCACCCCTCCACTTT.

The chain joins TRBV5-5 to TRBJ2-1; TRBD2 might be the D (6 bases). Germline CDR1 reads SGHKS; CDR2 reads YYEKEE (reference sequence). The CDR3 has 14 amino acids. V gave up 1 base and J gave up 10 bases, with 15 bases separating them. CDR3 amino acids: CASSLTASAGEQFF. CDR3 coding DNA: TGTGCCAGCAGCTTGACGGCTAGCGCCGGGGAGCAGTTCTTC.